One T cell receptor (beta chain) is described in this entry. It is likely a read error, because the conserved phenylalanine at the end of the CDR3 is missing. This CDR3 has 16 amino acids. Germline V lookup: CDR1 SGHTA, CDR2 FQGTGA. Trimming took off 1 base at V and 7 bases at J, with 16 bases between the two ends. TCRdb independently ran MiXCR on the 5' RACE reads; one entry per CDR3 protein. The sample carries around 29,000 distinct CDR3 sequences, approximately 30% recorded once. The chain combines TRBV7-3 with TRBJ2-2; a weak D match, TRBD1 (5 bases). The receptor was isolated from a female donor with breast cancer. Sequencing was performed on naive CD4+ T cells sorted from a lymph node. The sample's subset: naive CD4+ T cells, CD4+CD45RA+CD25-. Here the CDR3 reads CASSLNALGLSGELFI. The CDR3 DNA sequence: TGTGCCAGCAGCTTAAACGCCCTGGGGCTCAGCGGGGAGCTGTTTATT.